The next 32 T cell receptor beta chains were all read from a single sample in a study of blood T cell repertoires in COVID-19 (dated by TCRdb to 2019 to 2021). The method was the immunoSEQ multiplex PCR assay. The table was pulled from immuneACCESS by TCRdb, which kept in-frame rearrangements only. Such tables lose some clones; where checked, under half of the loss comes from unresolved V genes, and the rest has no known cause. Here the sample has approximately 200,000 clones; 87% occur a single time. The top ten clones comprise roughly a tenth of the sample. The specimen was PBMCs or T cells enriched from blood (not recorded which). These receptor sequences come from a man younger than 45 who had recovered from COVID-19.

The gene calls are TRBV7-2 and TRBJ2-1; TRBD1 matches at 10 bases. Germline trimming cut 4 bases from V and 8 bases from J; bases unmatched to any gene: 8. The CDR3 covers 15 residues. Germline V CDR1 and CDR2: SGHTA, FQGNSA. CDR3 bases: TGTGCCAGCAGCTCGGGACAGGGGACGGACGATGAGCAGTTCTTC. Residues: CASSSGQGTDDEQFF.

V usage is TRBV5-1 and J usage is TRBJ2-4, with a possible D match to TRBD2 (6 bases). The CDR3 sequence is 16 residues long. The germline CDR1 and CDR2 sequences are SGHRS and YFSETQ. Trimming pared 2 bases from V and 0 bases from J, leaving 12 bases between. The CDR3 spells CASSFTPGLAKNIQYF. For the CDR3, the DNA is TGCGCCAGCAGCTTCACGCCGGGACTAGCCAAAAACATTCAGTACTTC.

The chain couples TRBV11-2 to TRBJ2-3, with 9 bases that match TRBD1. Germline V gene data show CDR1 as SGHAT and CDR2 as FQNNGV. The trim removed 4 bases at V and 4 bases at J, leaving 6 bases unmatched. The CDR3 runs to 15 residues. Written as DNA, the CDR3 is TGTGCCAGCAGCTACAGGGGGCGCGTGGCAGATACGCAGTATTTT. Its protein is CASSYRGRVADTQYF.

The chain recombines TRBV30 with TRBJ2-5; 7 bases align to TRBD2. This CDR3 comprises 13 residues. Germline V gene data show CDR1 as GTSNPN and CDR2 as SVGIG (reference sequence). V lost 2 bases and J lost 4; bases outside the gene matches: 4. The CDR3 coding sequence is TGTGCCTGGAGTAATGGGGGGGTAGAGACCCAGTACTTC. This sequence encodes CAWSNGGVETQYF.

The gene calls are TRBV11-2 and TRBJ2-7; 7 nucleotides agree with TRBD1. Trimming removed 5 bases from V and 7 bases from J; junction bases left unmatched: 11. The CDR3 spans 14 residues. In germline, CDR1 is SGHAT, CDR2 FQNNGV. The CDR3 nucleotides read TGTGCCAGCAGCCCCGACAGGGAGACGGGAGAGCAGTACTTC. Its protein product is CASSPDRETGEQYF.

This chain links TRBV14 with TRBJ2-7, with TRBD1 identical over 8 bases. V shed 5 bases, J shed 5 bases, and the junction held 8 bases outside the gene matches. This CDR3 comprises 14 residues. Germline V gives CDR1 SGHDN, CDR2 FVKESK. CDR3 nucleotide sequence: TGTGCCAGCAGCTCCCGACAGGGGAGCAACGAGCAGTACTTC. It yields the protein CASSSRQGSNEQYF.

The rearrangement uses TRBV2 and TRBJ2-7; 7 bases line up with TRBD1. Germline trimming cut 8 bases from V and 5 bases from J; bases unmatched to any gene: 9. Germline V CDR1 and CDR2: SNHLY, FYNNEI. The CDR3 runs to 13 residues. In nucleotides, the CDR3 is TGTGCCAGCTGGGACAGACGAGGAGACGAGCAGTACTTC. Translated: CASWDRRGDEQYF.

The chain carries TRBV4-2 and TRBJ2-1; 12 bases are a match to TRBD2. Germline-derived CDR1 and CDR2 are LGHNA and YNFKEQ. The CDR3 is 16 amino acids. V gave up 0 bases and J gave up 5 bases; unmatched junction bases: 2. The CDR3, as DNA: TGTGCCAGCAGCCAAGAGGGACTAGCGGGCAACAATGAGCAGTTCTTC. It codes for CASSQEGLAGNNEQFF.

The V and J genes are TRBV27 and TRBJ2-7; the match to TRBD1 covers 7 bases. Germline V gene sequence: CDR1 MNHEY, CDR2 SMNVEV (reference sequence). The CDR3 is made up of 15 amino acids. Trimming cost V 5 bases and J 4 bases; bases outside gene matches: 11. CDR3 sequence reads: CASSPRQGNAYEQYF. The CDR3 DNA reads as TGTGCCAGCAGTCCGAGACAGGGCAACGCATACGAGCAGTACTTC.

The J gene is TRBJ1-3, the V gene TRBV4-1; a possible D gene is TRBD1 (5 bases). Germline V gene data show CDR1 as MGHRA and CDR2 as YSYEKL. The V gene lost 4 bases and the J gene lost 7 bases, with 20 bases spanning the gap. The CDR3 is 16 residues long. The CDR3 coding sequence is TGCGCCAGCAGCCTCGAGCCGGGGGGAGTTCTTAACACCATATATTTT. This codes for CASSLEPGGVLNTIYF.

This clone was detected a few times. The DNA of the CDR3 is TGTGCCAGCACGAGCGGAGCTAACTATGGCTACACCTTC. This encodes CASTSGANYGYTF. The chain combines TRBV6-5 with TRBJ1-2; D unclear. This CDR3 comprises 13 residues. Trimming stripped 7 bases from V and 0 bases from J, with 9 bases between. Germline V CDR1 and CDR2: MNHEY, SVGAGI.

This chain connects TRBV20-1 to TRBJ1-1; D unresolved. Germline V lookup: CDR1 DFQATT, CDR2 SNEGSKA (reference sequence). The CDR3 is 13 residues long. Deletions cut 3 bases from V and 4 bases from J, with 12 bases between. CDR3 region: CSASEGTLTEAFF. DNA for the CDR3: TGCAGTGCTAGTGAGGGCACCCTCACTGAAGCTTTCTTT.

The CDR3 loop is CASSLVRSGSRNIQYF. CDR3 DNA: TGCGCCAGCAGCTTGGTACGTAGCGGGAGTAGAAACATTCAGTACTTC. V and J are TRBV5-1 and TRBJ2-4, with TRBD2 identical over 9 bases. The germline gives CDR1 SGHRS, CDR2 YFSETQ. With 0 bases clipped from V and 6 bases from J, the junction kept 7 bases outside the gene matches. The CDR3 has 16 amino acids. The whole variable domain, filled in from reference TRBV5-1 and TRBJ2-4, reads KAGVTQTPRYLIKTRGQQVTLSCSPISGHRSVSWYQQTPGQGLQFLFEYFSETQRNKGNFPGRFSGRQFSNSRSEMNVSTLELGDSALYLCASSLVRSGSRNIQYFGAGTRLSVL.

This clone was seen just once. CDR3 protein: CASSQVGGSYNEQFF. The DNA of the CDR3 is TGCGCCAGCAGCCAAGTAGGCGGTAGCTACAATGAGCAGTTCTTC. V and J are TRBV4-3 and TRBJ2-1; D not certain. The CDR3 is made up of 15 amino acids. Trimming took off 1 base at V and 3 bases at J, with 10 bases between the two ends. Germline values: CDR1 LGHNA, CDR2 YSLEER.

The chain combines TRBV19 with TRBJ2-1; 9 nucleotides match TRBD1. The J segment lost 6 bases and the V segment lost 4 bases, leaving 4 bases of the junction unmatched. In germline, CDR1 is LNHDA, CDR2 SQIVND (reference sequence). This CDR3 has 14 residues. CDR3 in DNA: TGTGCCAGTAGTACCGGGACAGGGACCAATGAGCAGTTCTTC. The encoded protein is CASSTGTGTNEQFF.

The chain employs TRBV18 and TRBJ1-3; 7 bases fit TRBD1. Germline CDR1 and CDR2: KGHSH and LQKENI. The length of the CDR3 is 16 residues. The V segment lost 3 bases and the J segment 4 bases; nucleotides outside the gene matches: 9. In DNA, the CDR3 is TGTGCCAGCTCACCTATCGAGGGGGCAACCGGAAACACCATATATTTT. It translates to CASSPIEGATGNTIYF.

This clone was seen only once. Relative to the germline gene, one junction end is altered; a read error may explain this. The J gene is TRBJ2-1, the V gene TRBV28, with 11 bases fitting TRBD2. Germline V gene lookup returns CDR1 MDHEN and CDR2 SYDVKM. The CDR3 has 17 residues. The CDR3 spells CASSFSSTGALAGGTVF. DNA of the CDR3: TGTGCCAGCAGTTTCTCCTCGACAGGGGCCCTAGCGGGAGGTACGGTCTTC.

The rearrangement links TRBV7-2 to TRBJ1-5; unclear D gene. The CDR3 spans 17 residues. Trimming took 2 bases from V and 0 from J, leaving 14 bases between them. Germline-derived CDR1 and CDR2 are SGHTA and FQGNSA. CDR3: CASSLMGSRGSNQPQHF. In DNA form, the CDR3 reads TGTGCCAGCAGCTTAATGGGCAGTCGGGGTAGCAATCAGCCCCAGCATTTT.

The chain links TRBV7-9 to TRBJ2-7; D unclear. The CDR3 contains 13 residues. V was pared by 3 bases and J by 0 bases, with 6 bases between. Germline loops: CDR1 SEHNR, CDR2 FQNEAQ (reference sequence). The CDR3: CASSFAHSYEQYF. As DNA, the CDR3 is TGTGCCAGCAGCTTCGCGCACTCCTACGAGCAGTACTTC. Supplemented by reference TRBV7-9 and TRBJ2-7, the full variable domain reads DTGVSQNPRHKITKRGQNVTFRCDPISEHNRLYWYRQTLGQGPEFLTYFQNEAQLEKSRLLSDRFSAERPKGSFSTLEIQRTEQGDSAMYLCASSFAHSYEQYFGPGTRLTVT.

The V call is TRBV12-3 or TRBV12-4, the J call TRBJ1-2; D gene ambiguous. CDR3 length: 12 amino acids. Trimming took 5 bases from V and 3 from J, leaving 7 bases between them. The CDR3 reads CASSGQDYGYTF. The CDR3 nucleotides read TGTGCCAGCAGTGGGCAGGACTATGGCTACACCTTC.

This chain uses TRBV10-3 with TRBJ2-6, with 7 positions matching TRBD1. CDR3 length: 20 residues. Germline V CDR1 and CDR2: ENHRY, SYGVKD. Unmatched junction bases numbered 13, after V lost 2 bases and J lost 0 bases. The CDR3 reads CAISESRGQTTSSGANVLTF. In DNA form, the CDR3 reads TGTGCCATCAGTGAGAGTAGGGGACAGACAACAAGCTCTGGGGCCAACGTCCTGACTTTC.

The rearrangement links TRBV10-1 to TRBJ2-7; 7 nucleotides match TRBD2. V trimming: 4 bases; J trimming: 6 bases; junction bases outside the gene matches: 12. The CDR3 loop spans 15 amino acids. Germline V lookup: CDR1 WNHNN, CDR2 SYGVQD (reference sequence). The DNA for the CDR3 is TGCGCCAGCAGTGTGACCACCGGGAGGACCAGCGAGCAGTACTTC. Its protein product is CASSVTTGRTSEQYF.

V gene TRBV20-1 combines with J gene TRBJ2-1, with a tentative D call TRBD2 (6 bases). Germline V gene lookup returns CDR1 DFQATT and CDR2 SNEGSKA (reference sequence). With 3 bases removed from V and 5 bases from J, the gap between germline ends came to 11 bases. The CDR3 runs 13 residues. The CDR3 region is CSASGLADNEQFF. As DNA, the CDR3 is TGCAGTGCTAGTGGTTTAGCGGACAATGAGCAGTTCTTC.

This clone was observed a single time. This chain uses TRBV7-9 with TRBJ1-1; D remains unclear. The germline V gene has CDR1 SEHNR and CDR2 FQNEAQ (reference sequence). The CDR3 contains 15 residues. V was trimmed by 0 bases and J by 0 bases, leaving 8 bases between them. CDR3 loop: CASSLALGMNTEAFF. In DNA form, the CDR3 reads TGTGCCAGCAGCTTAGCCCTAGGCATGAACACTGAAGCTTTCTTT.

V is TRBV28 and J is TRBJ2-3, with D possibly TRBD1 on 5 matching bases. This CDR3 is 13 amino acids long. Germline V gene sequence: CDR1 MDHEN, CDR2 SYDVKM. The V end lost 7 bases, the J end lost 2 bases, and 10 bases lay between the germline ends. CDR3 bases: TGTGCCAGCACTGACAGCTACACAGATACGCAGTATTTT. It codes for CASTDSYTDTQYF.

The V call is TRBV6-2 or TRBV6-3, the J call TRBJ2-4, with TRBD2 matching 9 bases. The CDR3 has 17 residues. Unmatched junction bases numbered 12, after V lost 3 bases and J lost 6 bases. The germline V gene encodes CDR1 MNHEY and CDR2 SVGEGT. In DNA form, the CDR3 reads TGTGCCAGCAGTTATCGGCTAGCGGGGCCCTCCGGAAACATTCAGTACTTC. As protein: CASSYRLAGPSGNIQYF.

The rearrangement joins TRBV3-1 (or the pseudogene TRBV3-2) to TRBJ2-7, with a tentative D call TRBD2 (5 bases). V lost 4 bases, J lost 0 bases, and 13 bases lay in between. Germline V gene sequence: CDR1 LGHDT, CDR2 YNNKEL (reference sequence). CDR3 length equals 15 residues. The CDR3 bases are TGTGCCAGCAGCCCATCCCGAGCGGCCTCCTACGAGCAGTACTTC. This encodes CASSPSRAASYEQYF.

The V gene is TRBV2, the J gene TRBJ2-7; D is unresolved. Deletions cut 4 bases from V and 4 bases from J, with 5 bases between. The CDR3 has 11 amino acids. Looked up from germline, CDR1 is SNHLY and CDR2 is FYNNEI. CDR3 DNA: TGTGCCAGCAGTGTTCTGTACGAGCAGTACTTC. This sequence encodes CASSVLYEQYF.

V gene TRBV27 combines with J gene TRBJ2-3; no clear D gene. The germline V gene encodes CDR1 MNHEY and CDR2 SMNVEV (reference sequence). The germline V and J ends were trimmed by 6 bases and 7 bases, with 14 bases remaining between them. This CDR3 contains 13 residues. The CDR3 loop reads CASSRRHLHTQYF. The DNA for the CDR3 is TGTGCCAGCAGCAGAAGACACCTCCATACGCAGTATTTT.

This clone was found a few times. The chain links TRBV28 to TRBJ1-3; TRBD1 matches 8 bases. The V gene's germline CDR1 is MDHEN and CDR2 SYDVKM. V shed 6 bases, J shed 4 bases, and the junction held 20 bases outside the gene matches. This CDR3 has 19 amino acids. CDR3 DNA sequence: TGTGCCAGCAGACCTCCTCAACGGCGGGCACAGGGGGAAGGAAACACCATATATTTT. This gives the protein CASRPPQRRAQGEGNTIYF.

V usage is TRBV28 and J usage is TRBJ2-1; 14 nucleotides agree with TRBD2. The CDR3 sequence is 18 residues long. V dropped 6 bases and J dropped 3; count of bases not matched to a gene: 10. CDR1 MDHEN and CDR2 SYDVKM come from the germline V gene. For the CDR3, the DNA is TGTGCCAGCAGGGGACTAGCGGGAGAGGTCTTTCGCTACAATGAGCAGTTCTTC. As protein: CASRGLAGEVFRYNEQFF.

V is TRBV27 and J is TRBJ1-4; the D gene is possibly TRBD1 (6 bases). Per the germline V gene, CDR1 is MNHEY and CDR2 is SMNVEV (reference sequence). V gave up 5 bases and J gave up 7 bases, with 11 bases separating them. The CDR3 runs 13 residues. The CDR3: CASSHRAGEKLFF. The CDR3 DNA sequence: TGTGCCAGCAGTCACAGGGCGGGTGAAAAACTGTTTTTT.